This entry lists 11 T cell receptor beta chains sequenced from one sample in a study of control samples from healthy donors and cancer patients. Profiling relied on immunoSEQ multiplex PCR, and the TCRdb table lists in-frame clones only, not all of them. This sample has tens of thousands of clones, with 75% to 90% found just once. The sample comprised blood. Every receptor here comes from a man aged 50 to 60 in good health.

This sequence joins TRBV30 and TRBJ2-7; D gene uncertain. The length of the CDR3 is 12 residues. Germline V gives CDR1 GTSNPN, CDR2 SVGIG (reference sequence). Trimming pared 3 bases from V and 6 bases from J, leaving 12 bases between. The CDR3 loop reads CAWSAERFEQYF. The CDR3 DNA follows: TGTGCCTGGAGCGCCGAAAGGTTCGAGCAGTACTTC.

This chain uses TRBV24-1 with TRBJ2-6; TRBD1 matches 12 bases. This CDR3 is built from 16 residues. Per germline, CDR1 KGHDR and CDR2 SFDVKD. V lost 10 bases and J lost 4; bases outside the gene matches: 7. CDR3 sequence (DNA): TGTGCCACGCGAGGGACAGGGGGCGCAGGGGCCAACGTCCTGACTTTC. This sequence encodes CATRGTGGAGANVLTF.

The chain has TRBV9 and TRBJ2-1; D call uncertain. This CDR3 is 15 amino acids long. The ends were cut back, 0 bases at V and 0 bases at J, with 7 bases in the middle. The germline V gene encodes CDR1 SGDLS and CDR2 YYNGEE. CDR3 residues: CASSVVQTSYNEQFF. CDR3 bases: TGTGCCAGCAGCGTAGTACAGACCTCCTACAATGAGCAGTTCTTC.

The chain has TRBV24-1 and TRBJ2-7; 10 bases match TRBD1. The ends lost 4 bases at V and 9 bases at J; junction bases unmatched: 5. This CDR3 region has 13 residues. Looked up from germline, CDR1 is KGHDR and CDR2 is SFDVKD. The chain's CDR3 is CATSDSGQGSQYF. The CDR3 bases are TGTGCCACCAGTGACTCGGGACAGGGGTCGCAGTACTTC.

The chain recombines TRBV9 with TRBJ1-3; 7 nucleotides match TRBD1. Germline V CDR1 and CDR2: SGDLS, YYNGEE. This CDR3 spans 19 amino acids. V lost 3 bases and J lost 5; bases outside the gene matches: 20. The CDR3, as DNA: TGTGCCAGCAGCGGGGGTGGGGTACCGGGACAGAGTTTTCGAAACACCATATATTTT. Encoded protein: CASSGGGVPGQSFRNTIYF.

This chain connects TRBV15 to TRBJ2-7; TRBD2 aligns across 14 bases. Germline lookup yields CDR1 LNHNV and CDR2 YYDKDF (reference sequence). J gave up 6 bases and V 3 bases, and 4 bases lay outside the gene matches. The CDR3 extends over 15 amino acids. The CDR3 nucleotides are TGTGCCACCAGCAGTGGACTAGCGGGAGGAGGCGAGCAGTACTTC. Its translation is CATSSGLAGGGEQYF.

The CDR3 DNA is TGTGCCAGCAGTAACAAGGGGGGGAAGAACACTGAAGCTTTCTTT. It specifies CASSNKGGKNTEAFF. The V gene is TRBV6-5, the J gene TRBJ1-1; tentative D call: TRBD1 (6 bases). V lost 5 bases and J 1 base, leaving 14 bases between the germline ends. Germline CDR1 MNHEY, CDR2 SVGAGI. CDR3 length: 15 amino acids.

The chain uses TRBV5-1 and TRBJ1-4; no clear D. This CDR3 spans 14 amino acids. The V end lost 0 bases, the J end lost 2 bases, and 5 bases lay between the germline ends. Germline CDR1 is SGHRS and CDR2 is YFSETQ. The CDR3 DNA follows: TGCGCCAGCAGCTTGGGGGCGACTAATGAAAAACTGTTTTTT. It is translated as CASSLGATNEKLFF.

The V and J genes are TRBV2 and TRBJ1-2, with 8 bases fitting TRBD1. The J segment lost 7 bases and the V segment lost 10 bases, leaving 11 bases of the junction unmatched. This CDR3 is built from 13 residues. CDR1 is SNHLY, CDR2 FYNNEI, per germline. CDR3 in amino acids: CATQDRGEVGYTF. The CDR3 nucleotides read TGTGCCACCCAAGACAGGGGTGAGGTTGGCTACACCTTC.

A few counts support this clone. This chain connects TRBV5-6 to TRBJ1-5, with 7 bases matching TRBD1. The CDR3 totals 15 residues. The germline V gene encodes CDR1 SGHDT and CDR2 YYEEEE. The V gene end was trimmed by 4 bases and the J gene end by 6 bases; junction bases not matched to a gene: 10. The CDR3 sequence is CASSRDRDYPQPQHF. In DNA, the CDR3 is TGTGCCAGCAGCCGCGACAGGGACTATCCTCAGCCCCAGCATTTT.

The chain joins TRBV3-1 (or the pseudogene TRBV3-2) to TRBJ2-5; weak D call: TRBD1 (5 bases). This CDR3 comprises 15 residues. Trimming took 2 bases from V and 5 from J, leaving 15 bases between them. Germline loops: CDR1 LGHDT, CDR2 YNNKEL (reference sequence). The CDR3 DNA sequence: TGTGCCAGCAGCCAATTGTTGGGGCCCGACGAGACCCAGTACTTC. It specifies CASSQLLGPDETQYF.